What follows are 6 T cell receptor beta chains derived from one specimen sequenced in a study of graft-versus-host responses after intestinal transplantation. The table came from immunoSEQ multiplex PCR; TCRdb's copy has only in-frame clones and leaves some out. The data show around 110,000 clones, 85% to 95% seen once. For these receptors, no antigen is known. The sequencing used unstimulated CD8+ T cells sorted from spleen or lymph node cells, collected before transplant. These receptors were collected from a human donor who was the organ donor for an intestinal transplant.

The chain couples TRBV2 to TRBJ2-7, with 11 bases identical to TRBD2. Looked up from germline, CDR1 is SNHLY and CDR2 is FYNNEI. After removal of 9 bases from V and 3 bases from J, the junction contained 4 bases not matched to a gene. CDR3 length: 13 amino acids. The CDR3 DNA sequence: TGTGCCAGTTCGGGACTAGCGGACTACGAGCAGTACTTC. Protein product: CASSGLADYEQYF.

The rearrangement links TRBV5-1 to TRBJ2-2; no firm D call. The germline V and J ends were trimmed by 0 bases and 6 bases, with 3 bases remaining between them. This CDR3 comprises 12 residues. Germline lookup yields CDR1 SGHRS and CDR2 YFSETQ. CDR3 nucleotide sequence: TGCGCCAGCAGCTTGGCTCCCGGGGAGCTGTTTTTT. It specifies CASSLAPGELFF.

V and J are TRBV6-5 and TRBJ2-3, with 10 bases lining up with TRBD2. J was trimmed by 0 bases and V by 4 bases; bases with no gene match: 4. This CDR3 region has 16 residues. Germline V CDR1 and CDR2: MNHEY, SVGAGI. The DNA for the CDR3 is TGTGCCAGCAGTTTCCTTAGCGGGGGGAGCACAGATACGCAGTATTTT. It yields the protein CASSFLSGGSTDTQYF.

The chain employs TRBV9 and TRBJ2-5; 8 bases map to TRBD2. Germline V gene lookup returns CDR1 SGDLS and CDR2 YYNGEE. After removal of 2 bases from V and 1 base from J, the junction contained 4 bases not matched to a gene. The CDR3 is 15 residues long. CDR3 protein: CASSVAGGRQETQYF. CDR3 DNA sequence: TGTGCCAGCAGCGTCGCGGGAGGCCGCCAAGAGACCCAGTACTTC.

This chain connects TRBV28 to TRBJ1-2; 7 positions agree with TRBD1. Germline V gene data show CDR1 as MDHEN and CDR2 as SYDVKM. V shed 2 bases and J 4 bases; nucleotides not matched to a gene: 4. The CDR3 extends over 14 amino acids. The CDR3 here is CASSLNAGGYGYTF. The CDR3 DNA sequence: TGTGCCAGCAGTTTAAACGCAGGGGGCTATGGCTACACCTTC.

The genes are TRBV29-1 and TRBJ2-3; 14 nucleotides line up with TRBD2. The CDR3 has 19 amino acids. Germline CDR1 SQVTM, CDR2 ANQGSEA. V shed 7 bases, J shed 2 bases, and the junction held 17 bases outside the gene matches. Written as DNA, the CDR3 is TGCAGCGCTCGCCCTCCGACTAGCGGGAGGGATTACCTCACAGATACGCAGTATTTT. Translating it yields CSARPPTSGRDYLTDTQYF.